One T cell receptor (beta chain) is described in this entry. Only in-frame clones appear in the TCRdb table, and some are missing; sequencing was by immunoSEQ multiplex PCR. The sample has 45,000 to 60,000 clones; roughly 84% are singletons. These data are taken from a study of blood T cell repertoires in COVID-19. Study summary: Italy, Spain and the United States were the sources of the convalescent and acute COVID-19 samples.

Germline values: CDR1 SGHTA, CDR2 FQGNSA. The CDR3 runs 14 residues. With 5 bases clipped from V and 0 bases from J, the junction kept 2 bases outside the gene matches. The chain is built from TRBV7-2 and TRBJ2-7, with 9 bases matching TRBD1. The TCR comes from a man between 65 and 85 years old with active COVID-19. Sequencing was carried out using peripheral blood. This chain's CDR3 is CASSAGQGSYEQYF. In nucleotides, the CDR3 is TGTGCCAGCAGCGCGGGACAGGGCTCCTACGAGCAGTACTTC.